These 30 T cell receptor beta chains share one sample of origin, sequenced in a study of graft-versus-host responses after intestinal transplantation. These receptors have no identified antigens. Assay: immunoSEQ multiplex PCR; the TCRdb copy retains only in-frame clones and omits some. The profile covers 90,000 or so clones, with about four fifths appearing a single time and around 0.8% taken by the ten largest. The sequenced sample was unstimulated CD4+ T cells sorted from spleen or lymph node cells, obtained before intestinal transplant. The origin of the receptors is a human donor who received an intestinal transplant.

V and J are TRBV19 and TRBJ1-1; the match to TRBD1 covers 7 bases. The CDR3 runs 14 residues. Germline-derived CDR1 and CDR2 are LNHDA and SQIVND (reference sequence). V trimming: 6 bases; J trimming: 4 bases; junction bases outside the gene matches: 8. The CDR3 here is CASRHTGALTEAFF. CDR3 DNA: TGTGCCAGTAGACACACAGGGGCGCTCACTGAAGCTTTCTTT.

The chain recombines TRBV6-1 with TRBJ1-2; 7 bases are shared with TRBD1. Germline V gene sequence: CDR1 MNHNS, CDR2 SASEGT. The CDR3 sequence is 15 residues long. The ends lost 2 bases at V and 8 bases at J; junction bases unmatched: 11. CDR3 in amino acids: CASSEYPGGYRGYTF. The CDR3 DNA follows: TGTGCCAGCAGTGAATACCCAGGGGGGTATAGGGGCTACACCTTC.

This clone was observed a few times. The sample holds other DNA sequences that translate to the same CDR3. The chain uses TRBV4-1 and TRBJ2-5; D not certain. V dropped 1 base and J dropped 4 bases, with 7 bases sitting between them. The CDR3 loop spans 13 amino acids. Germline CDR1 MGHRA, CDR2 YSYEKL. The CDR3 DNA is TGCGCCAGCAGCCAAGTAACCGGAGAGACCCAGTACTTC. It encodes CASSQVTGETQYF.

V usage is TRBV30 and J usage is TRBJ1-2; D unclear. The V gene's germline CDR1 is GTSNPN and CDR2 SVGIG (reference sequence). Trimming shortened V by 1 base and J by 4 bases, and 7 bases separated the two germline ends. This CDR3 is built from 12 residues. CDR3 residues: CAWSAGSYGYTF. For the CDR3, the DNA is TGTGCCTGGAGTGCGGGATCCTATGGCTACACCTTC.

CDR3 DNA: TGTGCCAGCTCACCGCGGGACAGGAACCTCTTGGAGCAGTACTTC. This gives the protein CASSPRDRNLLEQYF. The chain carries TRBV18 and TRBJ2-7; 8 bases map to TRBD1. Germline values: CDR1 KGHSH, CDR2 LQKENI. The CDR3 extends over 15 amino acids. V was pared by 3 bases and J by 7 bases, with 11 bases of the junction left unmatched.

The V call is TRBV29-1, the J call TRBJ2-7; TRBD1 matches 8 bases. Germline lookup yields CDR1 SQVTM and CDR2 ANQGSEA. This CDR3 spans 13 amino acids. Trimming cost V 2 bases and J 5 bases; bases outside gene matches: 5. CDR3 nucleotides: TGCAGCGTTGAAAGACAGGGGACCCACGAGCAGTACTTC. Translation: CSVERQGTHEQYF.

The V gene is TRBV28, the J gene TRBJ2-5, with 8 bases that match TRBD2. Germline CDR1 reads MDHEN; CDR2 reads SYDVKM. With 3 bases clipped from V and 4 bases from J, the junction kept 16 bases outside the gene matches. CDR3 length equals 18 residues. The CDR3 region has the DNA TGTGCCAGCAGTTTCCCTCGCGTACTAGCGGCTGTGGTAGAGACCCAGTACTTC. The encoded protein is CASSFPRVLAAVVETQYF.

The CDR3 reads CASSPGGGRSGANVLTF. CDR3 in DNA: TGTGCCAGCAGCCCAGGGGGCGGGAGATCCGGGGCCAACGTCCTGACTTTC. The chain joins TRBV28 to TRBJ2-6; perhaps TRBD1 as D (8 bases). With 6 bases removed from V and 4 bases from J, the gap between germline ends came to 19 bases. Per germline, CDR1 MDHEN and CDR2 SYDVKM. The CDR3 length is 17 residues.

The chain joins TRBV15 to TRBJ2-1; 10 bases agree with TRBD2. Losses at the gene ends were 8 bases for V and 4 bases for J; bases not matched to a gene: 11. Per germline, CDR1 LNHNV and CDR2 YYDKDF (reference sequence). The CDR3 consists of 16 residues. The CDR3 reads CATDTSGKGSYNEQFF. Written as DNA, the CDR3 is TGTGCCACCGATACTAGCGGGAAAGGGTCTTACAATGAGCAGTTCTTC.

J is TRBJ1-1 and V is TRBV5-1, with D possibly matching TRBD1 (5 bases). There are 15 residues in the CDR3. Per the germline V gene, CDR1 is SGHRS and CDR2 is YFSETQ. V shed 2 bases and J shed 4 bases, with 15 bases lying between them. CDR3 bases: TGCGCCAGCAGCTTCGGCCGTGTGGGGGGCACTGAAGCTTTCTTT. This codes for CASSFGRVGGTEAFF. Full variable domain (outside the CDR3, taken from reference TRBV5-1 and TRBJ1-1): KAGVTQTPRYLIKTRGQQVTLSCSPISGHRSVSWYQQTPGQGLQFLFEYFSETQRNKGNFPGRFSGRQFSNSRSEMNVSTLELGDSALYLCASSFGRVGGTEAFFGQGTRLTVV.

This chain connects TRBV7-6 to TRBJ2-1, with D possibly being TRBD1 (6 bases). Germline CDR1 and CDR2: SGHVS and FNYEAQ. Trimming pared 0 bases from V and 5 bases from J, leaving 11 bases between. This CDR3 region has 15 residues. CDR3 in DNA: TGTGCCAGCAGCTTAGCACAGGGTAGAAACAATGAGCAGTTCTTC. It translates to CASSLAQGRNNEQFF.

The rearrangement uses TRBV11-1 and TRBJ1-2, with TRBD1 matching over 7 bases. Trimming at V came to 5 bases and at J to 8 bases, leaving 8 bases not matched to a gene. CDR1 and CDR2 (germline): SGHAT, FQDESV (reference sequence). The length of the CDR3 is 13 residues. The CDR3 nucleotides read TGTGCCAGCAGCCTCAGGACAGGCGGAGGCTACACCTTC. Translated, it gives CASSLRTGGGYTF.

The rearrangement uses TRBV19 and TRBJ2-7, with D tentatively TRBD1 (5 bases). The CDR3 loop spans 14 amino acids. V lost 3 bases and J 2 bases, leaving 11 bases between the germline ends. Germline loops: CDR1 LNHDA, CDR2 SQIVND (reference sequence). The DNA for the CDR3 is TGTGCCAGTAGTATCCGGCAGGACACCTACGAGCAGTACTTC. This encodes CASSIRQDTYEQYF.

The rearrangement joins TRBV19 to TRBJ2-1; 8 bases align to TRBD1. V dropped 2 bases and J dropped 14; count of bases not matched to a gene: 5. From germline, CDR1 is LNHDA and CDR2 SQIVND (reference sequence). CDR3 size: 12 residues. CDR3 sequence (DNA): TGTGCCAGTAGTATACCCAGGGGGCTCAAGTTCTTC. Translating gives CASSIPRGLKFF. The full variable domain, completed using reference TRBV19 and TRBJ2-1, is DGGITQSPKYLFRKEGQNVTLSCEQNLNHDAMYWYRQDPGQGLRLIYYSQIVNDFQKGDIAEGYSVSREKKESFPLTVTSAQKNPTAFYLCASSIPRGLKFFGPGTRLTVL.

The rearrangement links TRBV29-1 to TRBJ2-5; 8 nucleotides agree with TRBD2. This CDR3 is 12 amino acids long. Germline V gene data show CDR1 as SQVTM and CDR2 as ANQGSEA. The junction had 5 bases not matched to a gene; V was cut back by 7 bases and J by 4 bases. CDR3 loop: CSDLAGGETQYF. The CDR3 DNA reads as TGCAGCGACCTGGCGGGGGGAGAGACCCAGTACTTC.

The chain uses TRBV19 and TRBJ2-6; D is possibly TRBD1 (6 bases). This CDR3 region has 15 residues. The germline V gene has CDR1 LNHDA and CDR2 SQIVND (reference sequence). Trimming pared 5 bases from V and 0 bases from J, leaving 8 bases between. The CDR3 nucleotides are TGTGCCAGTAGTGACAGGAGCTCTGGGGCCAACGTCCTGACTTTC. Its protein is CASSDRSSGANVLTF.

The chain uses TRBV18 and TRBJ2-7; TRBD1 matches at 8 bases. V dropped 2 bases and J dropped 4; count of bases not matched to a gene: 7. CDR3 length: 15 amino acids. Germline assignment: CDR1 KGHSH and CDR2 LQKENI. The chain's CDR3 is CASSPMAGGGYEQYF. CDR3 DNA sequence: TGTGCCAGCTCACCAATGGCAGGGGGCGGGTACGAGCAGTACTTC.

The J gene is TRBJ2-1, the V gene TRBV5-1; weak D call: TRBD1 (5 bases). The CDR3 totals 13 residues. The germline gives CDR1 SGHRS, CDR2 YFSETQ. The germline V and J ends were trimmed by 4 bases and 3 bases, with 8 bases remaining between them. CDR3 in amino acids: CASSIDSYNEQFF. DNA for the CDR3: TGCGCCAGCAGCATAGACAGCTACAATGAGCAGTTCTTC.

In this sample, this clone turned up once. V is TRBV4-1 and J is TRBJ2-2; D not resolved. V was shortened by 4 bases and J by 7 bases, with 10 bases between the two germline ends. Germline V gene data show CDR1 as MGHRA and CDR2 as YSYEKL. This CDR3 is built from 13 residues. CDR3 protein: CASSLLWSGELFF. The CDR3 nucleotides read TGCGCCAGCAGCCTCCTTTGGAGCGGGGAGCTGTTTTTT.

The chain employs TRBV5-4 and TRBJ1-1; a weak D match, TRBD1 (5 bases). This CDR3 is 15 amino acids long. The germline V gene has CDR1 SGHNT and CDR2 YYREEE (reference sequence). The V end was cut by 4 bases, the J end by 3 bases, with 16 bases between. The CDR3 DNA follows: TGTGCCAGCAGCCGGGAGGGGCTAGTAGACACTGAAGCTTTCTTT. This translates into CASSREGLVDTEAFF.

J is TRBJ1-1 and V is TRBV30; no reliable D call. From germline, CDR1 is GTSNPN and CDR2 SVGIG (reference sequence). The CDR3 is 14 amino acids. Trimming took 3 bases from V and 1 from J, leaving 12 bases between them. The chain's CDR3 is CAWSKQTPNTEAFF. The CDR3 nucleotides are TGTGCCTGGAGCAAACAGACCCCGAACACTGAAGCTTTCTTT.

This chain uses TRBV6-5 with TRBJ2-5, with 7 positions matching TRBD1. Per the germline V gene, CDR1 is MNHEY and CDR2 is SVGAGI. Trimming took 4 bases from V and 1 from J; bases not matched to a gene: 3. The CDR3 runs to 14 residues. CDR3 sequence: CASSSWTGQETQYF. The DNA of the CDR3 is TGTGCCAGCAGTTCCTGGACAGGCCAAGAGACCCAGTACTTC.

The V call is TRBV2, the J call TRBJ1-2; the match to TRBD1 covers 11 bases. J was trimmed by 13 bases and V by 5 bases; bases with no gene match: 9. CDR1 and CDR2 from the germline V gene are SNHLY and FYNNEI. The CDR3 is 13 amino acids. The CDR3: CASSKGDRGSATF. CDR3 nucleotides: TGTGCCAGCAGTAAAGGGGACAGGGGGTCGGCCACCTTC.

This clone appeared a few times. V usage is TRBV19 and J usage is TRBJ1-2; a possible D gene is TRBD1 (5 bases). V lost 9 bases to trimming and J lost 4 bases, with 15 bases between them. In germline, CDR1 is LNHDA, CDR2 SQIVND (reference sequence). The CDR3 spans 13 residues. Written as DNA, the CDR3 is TGTGCCAGCACTAAACAGGCCCTCTATGGCTACACCTTC. Amino acid sequence: CASTKQALYGYTF.

The chain combines TRBV5-4 with TRBJ2-5; 12 bases are a match to TRBD2. V lost 0 bases to trimming and J lost 4 bases; unmatched junction nucleotides: 7. This CDR3 comprises 17 residues. Germline CDR1 SGHNT, CDR2 YYREEE (reference sequence). The CDR3 region is CASSLAASGGGRETQYF. The CDR3 DNA reads TGTGCCAGCAGCTTGGCGGCTAGCGGGGGGGGGAGAGAGACCCAGTACTTC.

The rearrangement joins TRBV5-1 to TRBJ2-1; TRBD1 aligns across 7 bases. This CDR3 spans 15 amino acids. Germline values: CDR1 SGHRS, CDR2 YFSETQ. The V and J ends lost 0 bases and 9 bases, in that order; junction bases with no gene match: 9. CDR3 sequence: CASSLVKGATSEQFF. The DNA of the CDR3 is TGCGCCAGCAGCTTGGTTAAGGGGGCAACATCTGAGCAGTTCTTC.

The chain uses TRBV27 and TRBJ2-1, with 10 bases that match TRBD2. This CDR3 contains 16 residues. The germline gives CDR1 MNHEY, CDR2 SMNVEV (reference sequence). Losses at the gene ends were 5 bases for V and 10 bases for J; bases not matched to a gene: 14. The CDR3 bases are TGTGCCAGCAGTCCCCTTCTCAGCGGGAGGGCCCGGGAGCAGTTCTTC. Its translation: CASSPLLSGRAREQFF.

The V gene is TRBV5-6, the J gene TRBJ2-2; the D is unclear. V lost 4 bases, J lost 0 bases, and 10 bases lay in between. Germline V CDR1 and CDR2: SGHDT, YYEEEE. This CDR3 is 15 amino acids long. CDR3 residues: CASSPVSSNTGELFF. The CDR3 DNA reads TGTGCCAGCAGCCCCGTTAGCTCGAACACCGGGGAGCTGTTTTTT.

This chain connects TRBV28 to TRBJ2-7, with 11 bases lining up with TRBD1. The CDR3 covers 16 residues. Germline CDR1 and CDR2: MDHEN and SYDVKM. V lost 4 bases to trimming and J lost 6 bases; unmatched junction nucleotides: 11. The CDR3 DNA follows: TGTGCCAGCAGTTCCATGGGGGACAGGGGGAGGGTCGAGCAGTACTTC. It yields the protein CASSSMGDRGRVEQYF.

The CDR3: CASSLATRGQFF. The CDR3 DNA reads as TGTGCCAGCAGTTTGGCAACTCGGGGGCAGTTCTTC. The rearrangement uses TRBV28 and TRBJ2-1; D perhaps matches TRBD2 (5 bases). V shed 3 bases and J shed 12 bases, with 12 bases lying between them. The CDR3 has 12 amino acids. Germline V gives CDR1 MDHEN, CDR2 SYDVKM.